The rows below give T cell receptor beta chains drawn from one sample of a study of T cells in Graves' hyperthyroidism and ophthalmopathy. TCRdb processed the multiplex PCR reads anew with MiXCR; each CDR3 protein has one entry. Here the sample spans hundreds of thousands of distinct CDR3 sequences, about 45% being singletons. The sequencing sample was made of peripheral blood or thyroid tissue (not recorded which). These receptors all come from an adult man with Graves' disease, either hyperthyroidism or ophthalmopathy (not recorded which). The CDR3 runs from the conserved cysteine through the conserved F or W.

v_call	j_call	cdr3_aa
TRBV25-1	TRBJ1-5	CATSLAGQYSNQPQHF
TRBV2	TRBJ2-5	CASTKGLRETQYF
TRBV19	TRBJ1-2	CASQGQGVYGYTF
TRBV9	TRBJ1-1	CASSPIRQITEAFF
TRBV7-7	TRBJ1-6	CASSPDVGSPLHF
TRBV2	TRBJ2-7	CASSADLAGVTGEQYF
TRBV24-1	TRBJ1-2	CATSDTGNGYTF
TRBV7-3	TRBJ2-5	CASSHHPRGSAETQYF
TRBV29-1	TRBJ1-1	CSVDQRNTEAFF
TRBV7-2	TRBJ1-1	CASSLSAGRTEAFF
TRBV7-9	TRBJ2-7	CASSFTPGQGYEQYF
TRBV7-9	TRBJ2-5	CASSLTLTGDQETQYF
TRBV10-3	TRBJ1-1	CATRDGANTEAFF
TRBV29-1	TRBJ1-5	CSVGGVGRNQPQHF
TRBV29-1	TRBJ2-6	CSVLLGANVLTF
TRBV7-2	TRBJ2-6	CASSVPDRGTGANVLTF
TRBV7-9	TRBJ1-1	CASSSQQGPRTEAFF
TRBV18	TRBJ1-4	CASSPDRVDEKLFF
TRBV10-3	TRBJ1-5	CASGPNSNQPQHF
TRBV29-1	TRBJ2-2	CSVEVAGGHGELFF